This passage covers 18 T cell receptor beta chains from one sample sequenced in a study of blood T cell repertoires in COVID-19. TCRdb's table, derived via immunoSEQ multiplex PCR, lists solely in-frame clones and lacks some. The table lists 250,000 to 300,000 clones, approximately 85% of them singletons. Source material: peripheral blood. The source of these receptors is a woman between 65 and 79 years old with acute or convalescent COVID-19.

The V call is TRBV6-5, the J call TRBJ1-2; perhaps TRBD1 as D (5 bases). Looked up from germline, CDR1 is MNHEY and CDR2 is SVGAGI. There are 15 residues in the CDR3. Trimming cost V 5 bases and J 7 bases, with 20 bases left between them. The CDR3 sequence is CASSRGGGKLRGYTF. CDR3 DNA sequence: TGTGCCAGCAGTCGGGGGGGAGGGAAACTTCGTGGCTACACCTTC.

The chain couples TRBV27 to TRBJ1-4; D not resolved. Germline V gene data show CDR1 as MNHEY and CDR2 as SMNVEV (reference sequence). Trimming pared 5 bases from V and 8 bases from J, leaving 18 bases between. There are 15 residues in the CDR3. CDR3 sequence: CASSTRLGRGEKLFF. DNA of the CDR3: TGTGCCAGCAGTACCCGCTTGGGCAGAGGGGAAAAACTGTTTTTT.

The rearrangement uses TRBV3-1 (or the pseudogene TRBV3-2) and TRBJ1-1, with D tentatively TRBD1 (5 bases). The CDR3 spans 13 residues. CDR1 and CDR2 (germline): LGHDT, YNNKEL (reference sequence). V lost 5 bases and J lost 5, with 12 bases in between. The DNA of the CDR3 is TGTGCCAGCAGCGCCACAAAGGGGACTGAAGCTTTCTTT. This codes for CASSATKGTEAFF.

This clone came up once. The chain links TRBV6-5 to TRBJ1-6; D is ambiguous. Germline assignment: CDR1 MNHEY and CDR2 SVGAGI. The CDR3 extends over 16 amino acids. The V and J ends lost 0 bases and 0 bases respectively, with 6 bases between them. The CDR3 sequence is CASSYSGYSYNSPLHF. The CDR3 DNA reads as TGTGCCAGCAGTTACTCGGGCTACTCCTATAATTCACCCCTCCACTTT.

The V call is TRBV29-1, the J call TRBJ2-7, with D possibly being TRBD1 (6 bases). The CDR3 sequence is 13 residues long. V lost 2 bases to trimming and J lost 2 bases, with 10 bases between them. CDR1 is SQVTM, CDR2 ANQGSEA, per germline. For the CDR3, the DNA is TGCAGCGTTGAACAGGGGAGCGCCTACGAGCAGTACTTC. Its protein is CSVEQGSAYEQYF.

The chain is built from TRBV19 and TRBJ1-2, with D unresolved. Trimming stripped 9 bases from V and 5 bases from J, with 13 bases between. This CDR3 has 12 residues. Germline values: CDR1 LNHDA, CDR2 SQIVND (reference sequence). The CDR3 is CASRTAQYGYTF. As DNA, the CDR3 is TGTGCCAGCCGGACTGCCCAGTATGGCTACACCTTC.

The gene calls are TRBV13 and TRBJ1-2, with 7 bases lining up with TRBD1. Losses at the gene ends were 5 bases for V and 0 bases for J; bases not matched to a gene: 12. The germline V gene encodes CDR1 PRHDT and CDR2 FYEKMQ (reference sequence). The CDR3 covers 17 residues. CDR3: CASSPRDSVPSNYGYTF. The DNA of the CDR3 is TGTGCCAGCAGCCCCCGGGACAGCGTCCCATCTAACTATGGCTACACCTTC.

V and J are TRBV10-1 and TRBJ1-5; tentatively, D is TRBD1 (5 bases). V was cut by 6 bases and J by 7 bases, with 10 bases left in between. The germline gives CDR1 WNHNN, CDR2 SYGVQD (reference sequence). The CDR3 length is 12 residues. The CDR3 DNA follows: TGCGCCAGCAGGGGGGGACGGCAGCCCCAGCATTTT. Translation gives CASRGGRQPQHF.

This rearrangement joins TRBV19 to TRBJ1-3; D unresolved. Germline V gene sequence: CDR1 LNHDA, CDR2 SQIVND (reference sequence). The CDR3 sequence is 15 residues long. The germline V and J ends were trimmed by 5 bases and 3 bases, with 14 bases remaining between them. This chain's CDR3 is CASSEDASSGNTIYF. The DNA for the CDR3 is TGTGCCAGTAGTGAGGATGCAAGTAGTGGAAACACCATATATTTT.

This chain uses TRBV21-1 with TRBJ1-1. TRBV21-1 is listed as a pseudogene. The length of the CDR3 is 17 residues. This chain's CDR3 is CASSRAGSCIMNTEAFF. In DNA, the CDR3 is TGTGCCAGCAGCAGGGCGGGGAGCTGCATCATGAACACTGAAGCTTTCTTT.

The V call is TRBV5-1, the J call TRBJ1-1, with D unresolved. Trimming stripped 1 base from V and 0 bases from J, with 7 bases between. Germline lookup yields CDR1 SGHRS and CDR2 YFSETQ. The length of the CDR3 is 14 residues. The CDR3: CASSLRVVNTEAFF. Written as DNA, the CDR3 is TGCGCCAGCAGCTTGAGAGTGGTGAACACTGAAGCTTTCTTT. Supplemented by reference TRBV5-1 and TRBJ1-1, the full variable domain reads KAGVTQTPRYLIKTRGQQVTLSCSPISGHRSVSWYQQTPGQGLQFLFEYFSETQRNKGNFPGRFSGRQFSNSRSEMNVSTLELGDSALYLCASSLRVVNTEAFFGQGTRLTVV.

As concerns this clone: Other DNA sequences within the sample encode an identical CDR3. The rearrangement joins TRBV5-1 to TRBJ2-2, with D possibly matching TRBD1 (7 bases). V gave up 6 bases and J gave up 3 bases, with 15 bases separating them. From germline, CDR1 is SGHRS and CDR2 YFSETQ. The CDR3 runs to 15 residues. The CDR3 loop reads CASTRRGQDTGELFF. In DNA, the CDR3 is TGCGCCAGCACTAGGAGGGGGCAGGACACCGGGGAGCTGTTTTTT.

The chain joins TRBV5-1 to TRBJ1-6, with 7 bases aligning to TRBD1. V trimming: 2 bases; J trimming: 5 bases; junction bases outside the gene matches: 7. Germline CDR1 SGHRS, CDR2 YFSETQ. The CDR3 runs 16 residues. CDR3 amino acids: CASSLRTGTNNSPLHF. CDR3 bases: TGCGCCAGCAGCTTAAGGACAGGAACAAATAATTCACCCCTCCACTTT.

This clone was observed once. The chain recombines TRBV2 with TRBJ2-7; 9 nucleotides agree with TRBD1. The CDR3 contains 13 residues. Trimming at V came to 1 base and at J to 9 bases, leaving 4 bases not matched to a gene. The germline gives CDR1 SNHLY, CDR2 FYNNEI. For the CDR3, the DNA is TGTGCCAGCAGTGAAGTGACAGGGGGAGGGCAGTACTTC. Its translation: CASSEVTGGGQYF.

The rearrangement joins TRBV2 to TRBJ1-4; the match to TRBD1 covers 7 bases. CDR3 size: 14 residues. CDR1 and CDR2 from the germline V gene are SNHLY and FYNNEI. The junction had 6 bases not matched to a gene; V was cut back by 6 bases and J by 5 bases. The CDR3 DNA reads TGTGCCAGCAGGGACAGGACGGGGAATGAAAAACTGTTTTTT. Translated, it gives CASRDRTGNEKLFF.

This clone appeared a few times. The chain uses TRBV14 and TRBJ1-6; possibly TRBD1 for D (6 bases). CDR3 length: 14 amino acids. Germline values: CDR1 SGHDN, CDR2 FVKESK. Trimming removed 1 base from V and 9 bases from J, with 10 bases in between. CDR3 nucleotides: TGTGCCAGCAGCCAAGCCAGGGGAAGTTCACCCCTCCACTTT. Amino acids: CASSQARGSSPLHF.

The chain joins TRBV19 to TRBJ1-2; D is perhaps TRBD1 (5 bases). CDR3 length equals 16 residues. Looked up from germline, CDR1 is LNHDA and CDR2 is SQIVND (reference sequence). Trimming left V 3 bases short and J 3 bases short, with 17 bases between. The CDR3 here is CASSMSSRGTYYGYTF. In nucleotides, the CDR3 is TGTGCCAGTAGTATGAGCTCCCGGGGGACCTACTATGGCTACACCTTC. The variable domain in full, completed from reference TRBV19 and TRBJ1-2, reads DGGITQSPKYLFRKEGQNVTLSCEQNLNHDAMYWYRQDPGQGLRLIYYSQIVNDFQKGDIAEGYSVSREKKESFPLTVTSAQKNPTAFYLCASSMSSRGTYYGYTFGSGTRLTVV.

The V call is TRBV13, the J call TRBJ1-1, with a tentative D call TRBD1 (5 bases). V lost 1 base, J lost 1 base, and 16 bases lay in between. Per the germline V gene, CDR1 is PRHDT and CDR2 is FYEKMQ (reference sequence). The CDR3 has 17 residues. The CDR3 nucleotides are TGTGCCAGCAGCTTAGTGCCGGGGGTAGGTCGGAACACTGAAGCTTTCTTT. This gives the protein CASSLVPGVGRNTEAFF.